The clone carrying this T cell receptor beta chain was detected a few times. The antigen is not known. This CDR3 comprises 13 residues. Germline V gene sequence: CDR1 MNHNS, CDR2 SASEGT. Trimming took 4 bases from V and 4 from J, leaving 10 bases between them. The authors amplified TCR beta CDR3 regions, and they did so from RNA transcripts for repertoire sequencing. The authors performed first-round RT-PCR with HTBI primers and then a second-round multiplex PCR. MiXCR, run by TCRdb on the multiplex PCR reads, gives a single entry per CDR3 protein. Among some 750,000 distinct CDR3 sequences listed, around 40% were seen once. Enrollment excluded any patients with other autoimmune diseases, uncontrolled infections, pregnancy or lactation. The sample comes from a study of Graves' ophthalmopathy and Graves' hyperthyroidism. Study-wide results and limits: Appearing in blood as well were most expanded thyroid clonotypes above 0.001 frequency. Separation of ophthalmopathy from stable hyperthyroidism was achieved by a 13-signature model, at approximately 87% sensitivity and around 81% specificity. The model achieved 70.59% sensitivity and under 75% specificity for ophthalmopathy progression.

Material for sequencing was peripheral blood. The clonotype originates from an adult man with Graves' ophthalmopathy. The chain employs TRBV6-1 and TRBJ1-2; tentatively, D is TRBD1 (6 bases). In DNA form, the CDR3 reads TGTGCCAGCAGTGCGGGACATGGCTATGGCTACACCTTC. Its protein product is CASSAGHGYGYTF.